The next 19 T cell receptor beta chains were all read from a single sample in a study of shared clonotypes between healthy human individuals. Sequencing was performed with immunoSEQ multiplex PCR; in TCRdb, only in-frame clones are kept and a portion is missing. The sample records roughly 2 million clones, 85% to 95% being singletons. Sample: naive CD4+ T cells sorted from blood. As for subset: CD45RA+ positively selected. Receptors originate from a man aged 18 to 30 in good health.

The chain joins TRBV6-5 to TRBJ2-5; TRBD1 agrees at 8 bases. After removal of 9 bases from V and 4 bases from J, the junction contained 13 bases not matched to a gene. Germline V lookup: CDR1 MNHEY, CDR2 SVGAGI. The CDR3 is made up of 15 amino acids. The CDR3 reads CASTGWTGYRETQYF. The CDR3 DNA reads TGTGCCAGTACAGGCTGGACAGGGTACAGAGAGACCCAGTACTTC.

The chain carries TRBV10-3 and TRBJ2-7, with TRBD2 matching 11 bases. Losses at the gene ends were 7 bases for V and 5 bases for J; bases not matched to a gene: 7. Germline loops: CDR1 ENHRY, CDR2 SYGVKD. This CDR3 comprises 14 residues. The CDR3 protein is CAITTSGRVDEQYF. CDR3 coding DNA: TGTGCCATCACTACTAGCGGGAGAGTGGACGAGCAGTACTTC.

The V and J genes are TRBV30 and TRBJ2-7, with TRBD2 matching 7 bases. The CDR3 contains 11 residues. CDR1 is GTSNPN and CDR2 is SVGIG in the germline V gene (reference sequence). The junction had 8 bases not matched to a gene; V was cut back by 7 bases and J by 8 bases. CDR3: CALAGEGKQYF. CDR3 DNA sequence: TGTGCCTTGGCGGGGGAGGGCAAGCAGTACTTC.

The chain carries TRBV18 and TRBJ1-6; TRBD1 agrees at 9 bases. CDR1 KGHSH and CDR2 LQKENI come from the germline V gene. Unmatched junction bases numbered 3, after V lost 3 bases and J lost 0 bases. The CDR3 covers 17 residues. CDR3 nucleotide sequence: TGTGCCAGCTCACCCACAGGGGGCGGCTCCTATAATTCACCCCTCCACTTT. Encoded protein: CASSPTGGGSYNSPLHF.

On this clone: Other DNA sequences in this sample translate to the same CDR3. The chain has TRBV5-1 and TRBJ2-3; D ambiguous. Germline V lookup: CDR1 SGHRS, CDR2 YFSETQ. The CDR3 totals 14 residues. The V and J ends lost 0 bases and 0 bases respectively, with 5 bases between them. Here the CDR3 DNA reads TGCGCCAGCAGCTTGGGGGAAAGCACAGATACGCAGTATTTT. This codes for CASSLGESTDTQYF. The complete variable domain, with remaining parts taken from reference TRBV5-1 and TRBJ2-3, reads KAGVTQTPRYLIKTRGQQVTLSCSPISGHRSVSWYQQTPGQGLQFLFEYFSETQRNKGNFPGRFSGRQFSNSRSEMNVSTLELGDSALYLCASSLGESTDTQYFGPGTRLTVL.

CDR3 residues: CASMRGTNTGELFF. In nucleotides, the CDR3 is TGTGCCAGCATGAGGGGGACGAACACCGGGGAGCTGTTTTTT. V is TRBV2 and J is TRBJ2-2, with D tentatively TRBD1 (6 bases). Germline CDR1 reads SNHLY; CDR2 reads FYNNEI. The V gene lost 7 bases and the J gene lost 0 bases, with 9 bases spanning the gap. The CDR3 extends over 14 amino acids. The entire variable domain, with the rest obtained from reference TRBV2 and TRBJ2-2, is as follows: EPEVTQTPSHQVTQMGQEVILRCVPISNHLYFYWYRQILGQKVEFLVSFYNNEISEKSEIFDDQFSVERPDGSNFTLKIRSTKLEDSAMYFCASMRGTNTGELFFGEGSRLTVL.

The chain links TRBV30 to TRBJ2-7, with D perhaps TRBD1 (5 bases). The CDR3 covers 14 residues. In germline, CDR1 is GTSNPN, CDR2 SVGIG (reference sequence). The V gene lost 1 base and the J gene lost 0 bases, with 10 bases spanning the gap. CDR3 region: CAWSGDSPSYEQYF. CDR3 sequence (DNA): TGTGCCTGGAGTGGAGACAGCCCCTCCTACGAGCAGTACTTC.

This sequence joins TRBV4-1 and TRBJ2-1; the D gene is possibly TRBD1 (6 bases). Looked up from germline, CDR1 is MGHRA and CDR2 is YSYEKL. V lost 0 bases and J 4 bases, leaving 10 bases between the germline ends. The CDR3 extends over 15 amino acids. The CDR3 here is CASSQEGQKYNEQFF. The CDR3 nucleotides read TGCGCCAGCAGCCAAGAGGGACAAAAGTACAATGAGCAGTTCTTC.

The chain employs TRBV4-1 and TRBJ2-7; 7 positions match TRBD2. The germline gives CDR1 MGHRA, CDR2 YSYEKL. The V segment lost 1 base and the J segment 6 bases; nucleotides outside the gene matches: 6. The CDR3 covers 14 residues. CDR3 in DNA: TGCGCCAGCAGCCAAGTGAGACTAGCTTCCGAGCAGTACTTC. Amino acids: CASSQVRLASEQYF.

The chain employs TRBV6-6 and TRBJ2-2; D is unresolved. Trimming shortened V by 5 bases and J by 7 bases, and 14 bases separated the two germline ends. Per the germline V gene, CDR1 is MNHNY and CDR2 is SVGAGI (reference sequence). The CDR3 consists of 14 residues. The CDR3 loop is CASSPGPVSGELFF. The CDR3 DNA reads as TGTGCCAGCAGTCCCGGGCCCGTAAGCGGGGAGCTGTTTTTT.

This clone was counted once. This same CDR3 is encoded by further DNA sequences in the sample. The genes are TRBV5-1 and TRBJ2-3; D unresolved. The CDR3 contains 14 residues. V was pared by 2 bases and J by 0 bases, with 7 bases between. Germline V gene data show CDR1 as SGHRS and CDR2 as YFSETQ. CDR3 in amino acids: CASSLGSSTDTQYF. The CDR3 DNA follows: TGCGCCAGCAGCTTAGGCTCTAGCACAGATACGCAGTATTTT.

This rearrangement joins TRBV7-8 to TRBJ2-1, with D unclear. The CDR3 runs to 16 residues. V was shortened by 3 bases and J by 0 bases, with 12 bases between the two germline ends. Per the germline V gene, CDR1 is SGHVS and CDR2 is FQNEAQ. The CDR3 reads CASSFSEPSSYNEQFF. The CDR3 DNA reads as TGTGCCAGCAGCTTCAGCGAGCCAAGCTCCTACAATGAGCAGTTCTTC.

Concerning this clone itself: At the DNA level, this CDR3 is encoded by other sequences in the same sample as well. The CDR3 nucleotides are TGTGCCAGCAGCTCGAGCTACGAGCAGTACTTC. The encoded protein is CASSSSYEQYF. The chain links TRBV11-1 to TRBJ2-7; D unresolved. The V gene's germline CDR1 is SGHAT and CDR2 FQDESV (reference sequence). V was pared by 4 bases and J by 3 bases, with 4 bases between. The CDR3 consists of 11 residues.

This chain links TRBV30 with TRBJ1-1, with unresolved D. The CDR3 totals 12 residues. The V gene lost 2 bases and the J gene lost 1 base, with 5 bases spanning the gap. The germline V gene has CDR1 GTSNPN and CDR2 SVGIG (reference sequence). The CDR3 bases are TGTGCCTGGAGTCCCAAGAACACTGAAGCTTTCTTT. Translating it yields CAWSPKNTEAFF.

The V and J genes are TRBV19 and TRBJ2-1; 9 bases fit TRBD1. V was pared by 3 bases and J by 6 bases, with 12 bases of the junction left unmatched. The CDR3 has 17 residues. Germline V lookup: CDR1 LNHDA, CDR2 SQIVND (reference sequence). In DNA form, the CDR3 reads TGTGCCAGTAGTATGGGGGTCCGGGACAGGGTGTTCAATGAGCAGTTCTTC. Its protein product is CASSMGVRDRVFNEQFF.

This clone was found many times. The J gene is TRBJ1-1, the V gene TRBV12-5; 8 bases align to TRBD1. Looked up from germline, CDR1 is LGHNT and CDR2 is FRNRAP. CDR3 size: 16 residues. V dropped 5 bases and J dropped 3; count of bases not matched to a gene: 11. CDR3 residues: CASGAPQGGSYTEAFF. The CDR3 DNA is TGTGCTAGTGGTGCACCACAGGGGGGATCGTACACTGAAGCTTTCTTT.

Notes on this clone: This sample also contains other DNA sequences that code for the same CDR3. This rearrangement joins TRBV6-6 to TRBJ1-1; a possible D gene is TRBD1 (6 bases). CDR3 size: 14 residues. Germline loops: CDR1 MNHNY, CDR2 SVGAGI (reference sequence). Trimming removed 0 bases at V and 3 bases at J, with 8 bases between. The CDR3 DNA follows: TGTGCCAGCAGTTACTCGGCAGGGGACACTGAAGCTTTCTTT. Encoded protein: CASSYSAGDTEAFF.

The rearrangement uses TRBV19 and TRBJ1-6, with no clear D. Trimming took off 7 bases at V and 0 bases at J, with 10 bases between the two ends. Per germline, CDR1 LNHDA and CDR2 SQIVND (reference sequence). This CDR3 comprises 15 residues. CDR3 region: CASNPGSSYNSPLHF. The CDR3 DNA is TGTGCCAGTAATCCCGGGAGCTCCTATAATTCACCCCTCCACTTT.

The chain links TRBV4-1 to TRBJ1-6, with 10 bases fitting TRBD1. This CDR3 is built from 15 residues. Germline CDR1 and CDR2: MGHRA and YSYEKL. The J segment lost 9 bases and the V segment lost 5 bases, leaving 7 bases of the junction unmatched. The DNA for the CDR3 is TGCGCCAGCAGCGCTTTCCGGGACAGGGGTTCACCCCTCCACTTT. Its protein product is CASSAFRDRGSPLHF.